The next 4 T cell receptor beta chains were all read from a single sample in a study of CD8 T cells in Susac syndrome. Random hexamers served to reverse transcribe roughly 0.45 to 1 ug RNA. From the immunoSEQ multiplex PCR reads, TCRdb called clonotypes with MiXCR, one entry per CDR3 protein. The sample gives 75,000 or so distinct CDR3 sequences, 90% to 95% of which show up once; about 0.99% is in the top ten. The sequenced sample was CD8+ T cells from PBMCs. The receptors here all came from a human donor with Susac syndrome.

The rearrangement joins TRBV28 to TRBJ2-7; 9 bases align to TRBD2. The CDR3 contains 12 residues. In germline, CDR1 is MDHEN, CDR2 SYDVKM. J gave up 6 bases and V 8 bases, and 5 bases lay outside the gene matches. CDR3 nucleotide sequence: TGTGCCAGCGGCAGGACTAGCGCCGAGCAGTACTTC. It yields the protein CASGRTSAEQYF. Together with reference TRBV28 and TRBJ2-7, the CDR3 gives the full variable domain: DVKVTQSSRYLVKRTGEKVFLECVQDMDHENMFWYRQDPGLGLRLIYFSYDVKMKEKGDIPEGYSVSREKKERFSLILESASTNQTSMYLCASGRTSAEQYFGPGTRLTVT.

The V call is TRBV29-1, the J call TRBJ1-2, with D possibly TRBD1 on 6 matching bases. The CDR3 loop spans 13 amino acids. The V and J ends lost 1 base and 0 bases respectively, with 6 bases between them. The germline CDR1 and CDR2 sequences are SQVTM and ANQGSEA. The CDR3, as DNA: TGCAGCGTTGAAGGACAGGCTAACTATGGCTACACCTTC. Its translation is CSVEGQANYGYTF.

This clonotype was seen a single time. V gene TRBV9 combines with J gene TRBJ1-1; tentatively, D is TRBD1 (5 bases). Germline-derived CDR1 and CDR2 are SGDLS and YYNGEE. V shed 2 bases and J shed 1 base, with 6 bases lying between them. The CDR3 covers 13 residues. This CDR3 reads CASSVGENTEAFF. CDR3 nucleotide sequence: TGTGCCAGCAGCGTGGGGGAGAACACTGAAGCTTTCTTT.

The sample holds one count of this clonotype. The chain employs TRBV7-9 and TRBJ2-1, with D possibly matching TRBD1 (7 bases). There are 17 residues in the CDR3. V shed 5 bases and J shed 8 bases, with 25 bases lying between them. Germline CDR1 and CDR2: SEHNR and FQNEAQ (reference sequence). CDR3 in DNA: TGTGCCAGCAGCCCCCTATTAACAGGGGCCGGGGGATATGAGCAGTTCTTC. Translation gives CASSPLLTGAGGYEQFF.